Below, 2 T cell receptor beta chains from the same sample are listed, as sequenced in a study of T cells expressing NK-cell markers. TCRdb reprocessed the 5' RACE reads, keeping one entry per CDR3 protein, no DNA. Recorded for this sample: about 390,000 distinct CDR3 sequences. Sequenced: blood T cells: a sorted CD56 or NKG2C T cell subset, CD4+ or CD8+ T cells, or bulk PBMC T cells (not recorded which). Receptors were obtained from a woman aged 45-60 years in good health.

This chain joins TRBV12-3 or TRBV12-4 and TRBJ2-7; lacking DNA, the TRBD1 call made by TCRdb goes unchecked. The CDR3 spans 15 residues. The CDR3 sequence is CASSFVPLVTYEQYF.

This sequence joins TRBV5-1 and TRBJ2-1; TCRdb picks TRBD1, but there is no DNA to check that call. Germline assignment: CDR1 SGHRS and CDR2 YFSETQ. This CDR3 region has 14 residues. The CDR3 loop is CASSGGQGSREQFF.